Listed here are 3 T cell receptor beta chains from one sample, sequenced in a study of shared clonotypes between healthy human individuals. Measured with immunoSEQ multiplex PCR; TCRdb has only the in-frame clones, and not every one. The sample has millions of clones, more than 80% seen once. Sequenced: naive CD4+ T cells sorted from blood. This sample's subset: CD45RA+ positively selected. Receptors originate from a man aged 18 to 29 in good health.

The chain recombines TRBV2 with TRBJ2-2; no reliable D call. V lost 8 bases to trimming and J lost 5 bases, with 15 bases between them. Looked up from germline, CDR1 is SNHLY and CDR2 is FYNNEI. This CDR3 has 14 residues. The DNA of the CDR3 is TGTGCCAGCTGTAAGGGCCCGTGGACCGGGGAGCTGTTTTTT. Protein product: CASCKGPWTGELFF.

The chain uses TRBV4-3 and TRBJ2-2; weak D call: TRBD1 (5 bases). This CDR3 has 15 residues. Germline assignment: CDR1 LGHNA and CDR2 YSLEER. V was cut by 2 bases and J by 1 base, with 8 bases left in between. CDR3 in amino acids: CASSQRRENTGELFF. The CDR3 bases are TGCGCCAGCAGCCAACGCAGGGAGAACACCGGGGAGCTGTTTTTT.

V is TRBV10-1 and J is TRBJ2-2, with D perhaps TRBD2 (6 bases). Deletions cut 6 bases from V and 5 bases from J, with 16 bases between. Germline-derived CDR1 and CDR2 are WNHNN and SYGVQD (reference sequence). The CDR3 loop spans 15 amino acids. The CDR3 DNA reads TGCGCCAGCAGCCCTACTAGCTTCGCTACCGGGGAGCTGTTTTTT. As protein: CASSPTSFATGELFF.